These 14 T cell receptor beta chains were sequenced from one sample in a study of CD8 T cells in ankylosing spondylitis. TCRdb reprocessed the 5' RACE reads with MiXCR, giving one entry per CDR3 protein. The sample lists about 220,000 distinct CDR3 sequences, roughly 10% occurring once. Sequences were obtained from blood, either unsorted or a sorted T cell fraction (not recorded which). These receptors originate from a male donor with ankylosing spondylitis or in good health (not recorded which).

This clonotype was picked up many times. This rearrangement joins TRBV12-3 or TRBV12-4 to TRBJ1-5; a weak D match, TRBD1 (6 bases). V gave up 1 base and J gave up 0 bases, with 10 bases separating them. The CDR3 is 16 residues long. CDR3 sequence reads: CASSLGSGDSNQPQHF. Written as DNA, the CDR3 is TGTGCCAGCAGTTTAGGTTCAGGGGATAGCAATCAGCCCCAGCATTTT.

This clonotype was detected many times. The chain links TRBV3-1 to TRBJ1-1; TRBD1 aligns across 8 bases. From germline, CDR1 is LGHDT and CDR2 YNNKEL (reference sequence). V lost 0 bases to trimming and J lost 1 base; unmatched junction nucleotides: 10. This CDR3 has 18 amino acids. The CDR3 reads CASSQDSQGAYQNTEAFF. The CDR3 region has the DNA TGTGCCAGCAGCCAAGATTCCCAGGGGGCCTACCAGAACACTGAAGCTTTCTTT.

This clonotype occurred many times. V is TRBV24-1 and J is TRBJ1-2, with 9 bases matching TRBD1. The junction had 5 bases not matched to a gene; V was cut back by 4 bases and J by 3 bases. The germline gives CDR1 KGHDR, CDR2 SFDVKD. There are 15 residues in the CDR3. This chain's CDR3 is CATSDPTGGHYGYTF. The CDR3 bases are TGTGCCACCAGTGACCCGACAGGGGGACACTATGGCTACACCTTC.

The sample holds a few counts of this clonotype. The chain employs TRBV5-1 and TRBJ1-2; D gene uncertain. CDR1 SGHRS and CDR2 YFSETQ come from the germline V gene. The CDR3 spans 14 residues. Trimming left V 0 bases short and J 10 bases short, with 16 bases between. CDR3 sequence reads: CASSLDVFLRDYTF. For the CDR3, the DNA is TGCGCCAGCAGCTTGGATGTCTTTTTGCGTGACTACACCTTC.

The genes are TRBV5-1 and TRBJ2-2; D might be TRBD1 (5 bases). Germline CDR1 is SGHRS and CDR2 is YFSETQ. V was clipped by 0 bases and J by 7 bases, with 25 bases between them. The CDR3 covers 19 residues. This CDR3 is CASSLGAQAAITRIGELFF. The CDR3 bases are TGCGCCAGCAGCTTGGGGGCACAGGCGGCGATAACGCGGATCGGGGAGCTGTTTTTT.

This clonotype appeared many times. V is TRBV15 and J is TRBJ1-6, with D perhaps matching TRBD1 (6 bases). The V gene lost 8 bases and the J gene lost 5 bases, with 10 bases spanning the gap. Germline CDR1 is LNHNV and CDR2 is YYDKDF (reference sequence). This CDR3 comprises 13 residues. The CDR3 DNA is TGTGCCACCGCCGGGACAAATAATTCACCCCTCCACTTT. It translates to CATAGTNNSPLHF.

This clonotype has a count of ten or more. The chain links TRBV5-1 to TRBJ2-2; the D is unclear. Germline lookup yields CDR1 SGHRS and CDR2 YFSETQ. V lost 0 bases and J 0 bases, leaving 9 bases between the germline ends. The CDR3 covers 16 residues. CDR3 nucleotides: TGCGCCAGCAGCTTGGAAGGGTTGGCGAACACCGGGGAGCTGTTTTTT. Protein: CASSLEGLANTGELFF.

This clonotype was recorded a few times. V usage is TRBV28 and J usage is TRBJ1-5; D is unresolved. CDR1 is MDHEN, CDR2 SYDVKM, per germline. This CDR3 comprises 18 residues. V was trimmed by 5 bases and J by 1 base, leaving 21 bases between them. In nucleotides, the CDR3 is TGTGCCAGCAGTACGCTATACCCCCTCGGGCTGAGCAATCAGCCCCAGCATTTT. It is translated as CASSTLYPLGLSNQPQHF.

This clonotype was seen repeatedly, ten times or more. The rearrangement links TRBV5-1 to TRBJ2-3; TRBD1 matches 9 bases. The V gene end was trimmed by 4 bases and the J gene end by 5 bases; junction bases not matched to a gene: 5. The CDR3 sequence is 14 residues long. CDR1 is SGHRS and CDR2 is YFSETQ in the germline V gene. In DNA, the CDR3 is TGCGCCAGCAGCCTCGGGACAGGGTTAGATACGCAGTATTTT. Amino acids: CASSLGTGLDTQYF. The full variable domain, rest sourced from reference TRBV5-1 and TRBJ2-3, is KAGVTQTPRYLIKTRGQQVTLSCSPISGHRSVSWYQQTPGQGLQFLFEYFSETQRNKGNFPGRFSGRQFSNSRSEMNVSTLELGDSALYLCASSLGTGLDTQYFGPGTRLTVL.

This clonotype showed up many times. The chain carries TRBV4-2 and TRBJ2-7; the D is unclear. This CDR3 is 16 amino acids long. Germline V gives CDR1 LGHNA, CDR2 YNFKEQ. The V and J ends lost 0 bases and 0 bases respectively, with 12 bases between them. The CDR3 DNA reads as TGTGCCAGCAGCCAAGATGGAGCTCTACTCTCCTACGAGCAGTACTTC. Its translation: CASSQDGALLSYEQYF.

This clonotype was observed at least ten times. The chain uses TRBV6-1 and TRBJ1-5, with 7 positions matching TRBD1. The length of the CDR3 is 16 residues. Germline lookup yields CDR1 MNHNS and CDR2 SASEGT. V shed 8 bases and J 2 bases; nucleotides not matched to a gene: 12. CDR3 nucleotide sequence: TGTGCCAGCCGAAGAACAGGGGCGAACGGCAATCAGCCCCAGCATTTT. Translation: CASRRTGANGNQPQHF.

The gene calls are TRBV29-1 and TRBJ1-1; maybe TRBD1 (6 bases). The V gene lost 6 bases and the J gene lost 4 bases, with 21 bases spanning the gap. Germline V lookup: CDR1 SQVTM, CDR2 ANQGSEA. The CDR3 has 15 residues. The CDR3 DNA sequence: TGCAGCGTACCCGGTGGAGGGGGAAGCGGCACTGAAGCTTTCTTT. It yields the protein CSVPGGGGSGTEAFF. The entire variable domain, with the rest obtained from reference TRBV29-1 and TRBJ1-1, is as follows: SAVISQKPSRDICQRGTSLTIQCQVDSQVTMMFWYRQQPGQSLTLIATANQGSEATYESGFVIDKFPISRPNLTFSTLTVSNMSPEDSSIYLCSVPGGGGSGTEAFFGQGTRLTVV.

The V and J genes are TRBV10-3 and TRBJ2-5; tentative D call: TRBD2 (6 bases). V was cut by 4 bases and J by 5 bases, with 8 bases left in between. CDR3 size: 12 residues. Germline lookup yields CDR1 ENHRY and CDR2 SYGVKD. The CDR3 spells CAISGLGETQYF. The CDR3 DNA reads TGTGCCATCAGTGGACTAGGGGAGACCCAGTACTTC.

CDR3 DNA sequence: TGCGCCAGCAGCTCCGGCGGGGCCGCCGGGGAGCTGTTTTTT. Residues: CASSSGGAAGELFF. The chain employs TRBV5-1 and TRBJ2-2, with a weak D call TRBD2 (6 bases). Between the trimmed V and J ends, which lost 3 bases and 6 bases, there was a span of 12 bases. The CDR3 length is 14 residues. The V gene's germline CDR1 is SGHRS and CDR2 YFSETQ.